What follows are 9 T cell receptor beta chains derived from one specimen sequenced in a study of OX40 agonist ivuxolimab in advanced cancers. TCRdb's table, derived via immunoSEQ multiplex PCR, lists solely in-frame clones and lacks some. The table has 70,000 or so clones, around 90% seen once. The source was CD4+ or CD8+ T cells sorted from blood, collected in a trial of the OX40 agonist ivuxolimab. Source of these receptors: an adult with an advanced solid tumor such as melanoma, head and neck, liver or kidney cancer.

Only one count was recorded for this clone. J is TRBJ1-6 and V is TRBV11-3; D ambiguous. The CDR3 has 13 amino acids. The germline gives CDR1 SGHNT, CDR2 YENEEA. Trimming cost V 1 base and J 8 bases, with 6 bases left between them. In DNA, the CDR3 is TGTGCCAGCAGCTTAGTTGGTGATTCACCCCTCCACTTT. Its protein product is CASSLVGDSPLHF.

This clone occurred once. The chain joins TRBV15 to TRBJ2-3; D may be TRBD1 or TRBD2 (5 bases each). The CDR3 covers 15 residues. Trimming took 6 bases from V and 2 from J, leaving 15 bases between them. Germline V CDR1 and CDR2: LNHNV, YYDKDF (reference sequence). The CDR3 is CATRTGLEYTDTQYF. In DNA form, the CDR3 reads TGTGCCACCAGAACAGGACTTGAATACACAGATACGCAGTATTTT.

This chain uses TRBV7-6 with TRBJ1-1; D is perhaps TRBD1 (6 bases). The CDR3 totals 14 residues. The germline gives CDR1 SGHVS, CDR2 FNYEAQ. V was clipped by 6 bases and J by 1 base, with 12 bases between them. In nucleotides, the CDR3 is TGTGCCAGCAGTTCAGGGACACCGAACACTGAAGCTTTCTTT. This sequence encodes CASSSGTPNTEAFF.

This chain links TRBV5-1 with TRBJ2-2, with 7 positions matching TRBD2. CDR1 SGHRS and CDR2 YFSETQ come from the germline V gene. The length of the CDR3 is 16 residues. Trimming cost V 1 base and J 6 bases; bases outside gene matches: 9. The CDR3, as DNA: TGCGCCAGCAGCTTGAGACCCCTAGCGGAGGCCGGGGAGCTGTTTTTT. Its protein is CASSLRPLAEAGELFF.

The chain joins TRBV30 to TRBJ2-5; D is undetermined. Trimming took off 0 bases at V and 4 bases at J, with 12 bases between the two ends. CDR3 length equals 14 residues. Per the germline V gene, CDR1 is GTSNPN and CDR2 is SVGIG (reference sequence). The CDR3: CAWSVPGVRETQYF. DNA of the CDR3: TGTGCCTGGAGTGTACCGGGCGTGCGAGAGACCCAGTACTTC.

The rearrangement joins TRBV28 to TRBJ2-3; no definite D call. The V gene's germline CDR1 is MDHEN and CDR2 SYDVKM. The CDR3 consists of 12 residues. V lost 6 bases and J 6 bases, leaving 10 bases between the germline ends. This CDR3 reads CASSSGWDTQYF. In DNA, the CDR3 is TGTGCCAGCAGCTCCGGCTGGGATACGCAGTATTTT.

This chain joins TRBV6-1 and TRBJ1-1, with D unresolved. Per the germline V gene, CDR1 is MNHNS and CDR2 is SASEGT. V was cut by 6 bases and J by 2 bases, with 13 bases left in between. This CDR3 comprises 14 residues. The CDR3 DNA is TGTGCCAGCAGCCCCTACTCCATAAACACTGAAGCTTTCTTT. Translating gives CASSPYSINTEAFF.

V gene TRBV10-3 combines with J gene TRBJ2-7; 7 positions match TRBD1. In germline, CDR1 is ENHRY, CDR2 SYGVKD. The CDR3 spans 15 residues. The V gene end was trimmed by 4 bases and the J gene end by 5 bases; junction bases not matched to a gene: 11. In nucleotides, the CDR3 is TGTGCCATCAGTGCACCACTAATTACAGGGGACGAGCAGTACTTC. This sequence encodes CAISAPLITGDEQYF.

The chain carries TRBV28 and TRBJ1-2, with TRBD1 identical over 8 bases. Germline CDR1 is MDHEN and CDR2 is SYDVKM. Losses at the gene ends were 3 bases for V and 0 bases for J; bases not matched to a gene: 6. The CDR3 contains 16 residues. CDR3 region: CASSFPRTGTNYGYTF. For the CDR3, the DNA is TGTGCCAGCAGTTTCCCACGGACAGGGACTAACTATGGCTACACCTTC.